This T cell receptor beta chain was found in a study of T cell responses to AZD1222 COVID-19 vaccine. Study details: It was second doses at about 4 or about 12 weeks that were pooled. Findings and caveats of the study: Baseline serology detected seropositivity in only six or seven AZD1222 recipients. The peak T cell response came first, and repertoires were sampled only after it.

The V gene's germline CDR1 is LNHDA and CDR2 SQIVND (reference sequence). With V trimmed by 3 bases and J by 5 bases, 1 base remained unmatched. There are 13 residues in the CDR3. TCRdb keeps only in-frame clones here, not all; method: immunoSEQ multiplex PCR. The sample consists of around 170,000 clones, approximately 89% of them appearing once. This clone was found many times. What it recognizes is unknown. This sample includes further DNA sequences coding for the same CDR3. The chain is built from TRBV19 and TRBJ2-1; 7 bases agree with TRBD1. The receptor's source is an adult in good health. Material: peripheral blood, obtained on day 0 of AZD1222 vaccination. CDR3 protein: CASSMGTDNEQFF. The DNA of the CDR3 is TGTGCCAGTAGTATGGGGACAGACAATGAGCAGTTCTTC.